This is a list of T cell receptor beta chains from one sample in a study of T cell repertoires in cytomegalovirus infection. TCRdb processed the reads anew with MiXCR; each CDR3 protein has one entry. This table has under 300,000 distinct CDR3 sequences, more than 9% appearing once. Sequencing used PBMCs. Receptor source: a human donor in good health (CMV status not recorded). Some clones in this sample may be carry-over from other donors' samples. The conserved cysteine and the conserved F or W are not part of the CDR3 here. Fields, in order: J gene, V gene, CDR3 protein.

j_call: TRBJ2-1; v_call: TRBV20-1; cdr3_aa: SATKVTSGQGDEQF
j_call: TRBJ1-4; v_call: TRBV13; cdr3_aa: ASSLGNRGDEKLF
j_call: TRBJ1-5; v_call: TRBV3-1; cdr3_aa: ASSNGRDQPQH
j_call: TRBJ1-6; v_call: TRBV11-2; cdr3_aa: ASSFGTGESPLH
j_call: TRBJ2-2; v_call: TRBV7-6; cdr3_aa: ASSSNPNSGGPTGELF
j_call: TRBJ2-1; v_call: TRBV6-1; cdr3_aa: ASRRRTSGGGSSYNEQF
j_call: TRBJ2-5; v_call: TRBV7-2; cdr3_aa: ASSFQRGVWTQY
j_call: TRBJ2-1; v_call: TRBV6-5; cdr3_aa: ASSPGLAGGQRHNEQF
j_call: TRBJ2-3; v_call: TRBV6-1; cdr3_aa: ASSSQGGRTDTQY
j_call: TRBJ1-5; v_call: TRBV7-9; cdr3_aa: ASSFDRGYSNQPQH
j_call: TRBJ2-2; v_call: TRBV2; cdr3_aa: ASSGKGSTGELF
j_call: TRBJ2-1; v_call: TRBV19; cdr3_aa: ASSPDSSSGTYNEQF
j_call: TRBJ2-3; v_call: TRBV5-1; cdr3_aa: ASSLAERNTDTQY
j_call: TRBJ2-6; v_call: TRBV19; cdr3_aa: ASIGVNTGANVLT
j_call: TRBJ1-5; v_call: TRBV7-2; cdr3_aa: ASSLASPGSNQPQH
j_call: TRBJ1-1; v_call: TRBV6-2/TRBV6-3; cdr3_aa: ASSYGTLNTEAF
j_call: TRBJ1-5; v_call: TRBV28; cdr3_aa: ASSQTYQPQH
j_call: TRBJ2-5; v_call: TRBV7-2; cdr3_aa: ASSYNGQKETQY
j_call: TRBJ1-1; v_call: TRBV20-1; cdr3_aa: SAPAGEDTEAF
j_call: TRBJ1-1; v_call: TRBV10-3; cdr3_aa: AIGPGQETEAF
j_call: TRBJ2-3; v_call: TRBV18; cdr3_aa: ASSRTQATDTQY
j_call: TRBJ2-4; v_call: TRBV7-2; cdr3_aa: ASSSSRGGRAKNIQY
j_call: TRBJ1-1; v_call: TRBV7-9; cdr3_aa: ASSANRGGTEAF
j_call: TRBJ2-7; v_call: TRBV28; cdr3_aa: ASSGTYEQY
j_call: TRBJ2-3; v_call: TRBV7-2; cdr3_aa: ASSLALPAGGDTQY
j_call: TRBJ2-5; v_call: TRBV7-3; cdr3_aa: ASSLTAGGQETQY
j_call: TRBJ2-1; v_call: TRBV7-8; cdr3_aa: ASSVGSRGNHYNEQF
j_call: TRBJ1-5; v_call: TRBV29-1; cdr3_aa: SVRGSNQPQH
j_call: TRBJ1-1; v_call: TRBV6-6; cdr3_aa: ASSAESHTEAF
j_call: TRBJ2-3; v_call: TRBV7-2; cdr3_aa: ASSLVIGETDTQY
j_call: TRBJ2-5; v_call: TRBV28; cdr3_aa: ASSSAGAYQETQY
j_call: TRBJ2-5; v_call: TRBV14; cdr3_aa: ASSQLGRETQY
j_call: TRBJ2-1; v_call: TRBV7-2; cdr3_aa: ASSSTGGRYNEQF
j_call: TRBJ2-5; v_call: TRBV24-1; cdr3_aa: ATSDPAEHQETQY
j_call: TRBJ2-7; v_call: TRBV7-9; cdr3_aa: ASSLTSGGYEQY
j_call: TRBJ2-3; v_call: TRBV7-8; cdr3_aa: ASSPRVGGGADTQY
j_call: TRBJ2-3; v_call: TRBV7-2; cdr3_aa: ASSSQKPPSGLAGGNTDTQY
j_call: TRBJ1-2; v_call: TRBV10-3; cdr3_aa: AISESIGQGDHGYT
j_call: TRBJ2-1; v_call: TRBV5-1; cdr3_aa: ASSAQGGSYNEQF